Below are 27 T cell receptor beta chains sequenced from a single sample in a study of human T cells and chemical hapten exposure. Each CDR3 protein gets one entry after TCRdb re-called the RACE reads with MiXCR. Of 110,000 or so distinct CDR3 sequences in the sample, about a tenth were seen once. Indicated time point: patch test 2, 6 weeks after DPC sensitization. Specified treatment: therapeutic diphenylcyclopropenone sensitization with weekly scalp DPC. The sequencing used whole blood, collected in connection with sensitization to the hapten diphenylcyclopropenone (DPC). The receptor source for this set is a middle-aged woman with alopecia areata. Some clones in this sample may be carry-over from other donors' samples.

This clonotype was picked up many times. This chain connects TRBV29-1 to TRBJ1-5, with D perhaps TRBD1 (6 bases). Trimming took 7 bases from V and 7 from J, leaving 14 bases between them. This CDR3 is 12 amino acids long. From germline, CDR1 is SQVTM and CDR2 ANQGSEA. CDR3 DNA sequence: TGCAGCGCGGGGGCCAGGGACCAGCCCCAGCATTTT. Translation gives CSAGARDQPQHF. Filled out from reference TRBV29-1 and TRBJ1-5, the complete variable domain reads SAVISQKPSRDICQRGTSLTIQCQVDSQVTMMFWYRQQPGQSLTLIATANQGSEATYESGFVIDKFPISRPNLTFSTLTVSNMSPEDSSIYLCSAGARDQPQHFGDGTRLSIL.

Written as DNA, the CDR3 is TGTGCCAGCAGTTTATCGAAGGGCGGCGGTGAGACCCAGTACTTC. This translates into CASSLSKGGGETQYF. The V and J genes are TRBV27 and TRBJ2-5; D ambiguous. The length of the CDR3 is 15 residues. The germline gives CDR1 MNHEY, CDR2 SMNVEV (reference sequence). V lost 0 bases, J lost 5 bases, and 13 bases lay in between.

This clonotype occurred many times. CDR3 residues: CASSEPGLAGATLITTDTQYF. The DNA for the CDR3 is TGCGCCAGCAGCGAGCCGGGGTTAGCGGGAGCTACCTTGATAACCACAGATACGCAGTATTTT. The chain carries TRBV4-1 and TRBJ2-3; TRBD2 agrees at 9 bases. The V segment lost 5 bases and the J segment 2 bases; nucleotides outside the gene matches: 23. This CDR3 has 21 amino acids. Germline V lookup: CDR1 MGHRA, CDR2 YSYEKL.

This chain connects TRBV28 to TRBJ2-6; unclear D gene. CDR1 and CDR2 from the germline V gene are MDHEN and SYDVKM. The CDR3 totals 16 residues. V dropped 1 base and J dropped 2 bases, with 9 bases sitting between them. CDR3 coding DNA: TGTGCCAGCAGTTTATTAGGGTCCCCTGGGGCCAACGTCCTGACTTTC. This sequence encodes CASSLLGSPGANVLTF.

The J gene is TRBJ2-3, the V gene TRBV10-3; no firm D call. This CDR3 has 13 amino acids. V lost 2 bases, J lost 3 bases, and 6 bases lay in between. From germline, CDR1 is ENHRY and CDR2 SYGVKD. The CDR3 DNA reads as TGTGCCATCAGTGAGGGCCGAACAGATACGCAGTATTTT. It yields the protein CAISEGRTDTQYF.

This clonotype came up many times. The chain carries TRBV28 and TRBJ1-1; 9 positions match TRBD1. This CDR3 contains 15 residues. After removal of 2 bases from V and 5 bases from J, the junction contained 6 bases not matched to a gene. CDR1 and CDR2 (germline): MDHEN, SYDVKM. The CDR3 loop reads CASSLVTGGGTEAFF. As DNA, the CDR3 is TGTGCCAGCAGTTTAGTGACAGGGGGAGGGACTGAAGCTTTCTTT.

The chain combines TRBV27 with TRBJ1-2; 7 nucleotides agree with TRBD1. Germline V gene lookup returns CDR1 MNHEY and CDR2 SMNVEV (reference sequence). The V and J ends lost 9 bases and 3 bases, in that order; junction bases with no gene match: 7. The CDR3 runs to 13 residues. CDR3 nucleotides: TGTGCCAGTAGACAGGGTGTCGACTATGGCTACACCTTC. Its protein product is CASRQGVDYGYTF.

Note on this clonotype: Since a much larger clone is just one base distant, this may be a read error. The V call is TRBV11-3, the J call TRBJ2-1, with 7 bases lining up with TRBD2. The CDR3 has 15 amino acids. Germline CDR1 reads SGHNT; CDR2 reads YENEEA. Trimming at V came to 3 bases and at J to 4 bases, leaving 6 bases not matched to a gene. CDR3 in amino acids: CASSFSGRPYNEQFF. The CDR3 DNA is TGTGCCAGCAGCTTCTCCGGGAGGCCTTACAATGAGCAGTTCTTC.

This clonotype was detected ten times or more. V and J are TRBV7-9 and TRBJ1-6; no firm D call. V was pared by 2 bases and J by 7 bases, with 12 bases between. Per germline, CDR1 SEHNR and CDR2 FQNEAQ (reference sequence). The CDR3 has 15 amino acids. The DNA for the CDR3 is TGTGCCAGCAGCTTAATTTGGGCGGAAAATTCACCCCTCCACTTT. Translated: CASSLIWAENSPLHF.

This clonotype showed up just a few times. The chain's CDR3 is CASSQDLGQGSYGYTF. Written as DNA, the CDR3 is TGTGCCAGCAGCCAAGATTTGGGACAGGGGAGCTATGGCTACACCTTC. This chain links TRBV4-2 with TRBJ1-2; 10 nucleotides align to TRBD1. This CDR3 is 16 amino acids long. V lost 0 bases to trimming and J lost 4 bases; unmatched junction nucleotides: 5. Germline CDR1 reads LGHNA; CDR2 reads YNFKEQ.

This clonotype was recorded many times. This chain connects TRBV18 to TRBJ1-1; D not resolved. Germline V gene sequence: CDR1 KGHSH, CDR2 LQKENI. The V and J ends lost 5 bases and 1 base respectively, with 17 bases between them. This CDR3 contains 16 residues. The CDR3 sequence: CASSILGARANTEAFF. As DNA, the CDR3 is TGTGCCAGCTCAATCTTAGGCGCCCGAGCGAACACTGAAGCTTTCTTT.

This chain joins TRBV20-1 and TRBJ2-1; 11 bases line up with TRBD2. Germline assignment: CDR1 DFQATT and CDR2 SNEGSKA (reference sequence). This CDR3 contains 15 residues. V gave up 5 bases and J gave up 10 bases; unmatched junction bases: 13. Written as DNA, the CDR3 is TGCAGTGCTCTAATAGCGGGGGGGCCCGCCCGGGAGCAGTTCTTC. Its translation: CSALIAGGPAREQFF.

This clonotype appeared many times. The chain couples TRBV10-3 to TRBJ2-7; possible D gene TRBD1, 6 bases. Per the germline V gene, CDR1 is ENHRY and CDR2 is SYGVKD. V was clipped by 8 bases and J by 2 bases, with 13 bases between them. The CDR3 covers 13 residues. DNA for the CDR3: TGTGCCATCCAGGACAGCAGAACCTACGAGCAGTACTTC. This encodes CAIQDSRTYEQYF.

This chain connects TRBV13 to TRBJ2-7; 10 bases are a match to TRBD1. V shed 4 bases and J 3 bases; nucleotides not matched to a gene: 6. The CDR3 sequence is 15 residues long. The germline V gene encodes CDR1 PRHDT and CDR2 FYEKMQ (reference sequence). Here the CDR3 reads CASSSGTGEYYEQYF. Here the CDR3 DNA reads TGTGCCAGCAGCTCCGGGACAGGGGAGTACTACGAGCAGTACTTC.

The chain uses TRBV7-6 and TRBJ2-5, with D possibly being TRBD2 (5 bases). The germline CDR1 and CDR2 sequences are SGHVS and FNYEAQ. Trimming shortened V by 3 bases and J by 4 bases, and 9 bases separated the two germline ends. CDR3 length equals 13 residues. CDR3 sequence: CASSFGGRETQYF. The CDR3 nucleotides are TGTGCCAGCAGCTTCGGAGGCAGAGAGACCCAGTACTTC.

This rearrangement joins TRBV10-1 to TRBJ1-4, with D perhaps TRBD1 (6 bases). The CDR3 sequence is 15 residues long. The V and J ends lost 7 bases and 5 bases respectively, with 17 bases between them. Germline CDR1 and CDR2: WNHNN and SYGVQD (reference sequence). This chain's CDR3 is CASTLRTGINEKLFF. The CDR3 DNA sequence: TGCGCCAGCACCCTAAGAACAGGGATAAATGAAAAACTGTTTTTT.

This chain links TRBV9 with TRBJ2-2, with a weak D call TRBD1 (5 bases). The CDR3 sequence is 13 residues long. With 3 bases removed from V and 5 bases from J, the gap between germline ends came to 8 bases. The germline CDR1 and CDR2 sequences are SGDLS and YYNGEE. The chain's CDR3 is CASSGRVTGELFF. The CDR3 DNA sequence: TGTGCCAGCAGCGGCAGGGTTACCGGGGAGCTGTTTTTT. Full variable domain (rest looked up from reference TRBV9 and TRBJ2-2): DSGVTQTPKHLITATGQRVTLRCSPRSGDLSVYWYQQSLDQGLQFLIQYYNGEERAKGNILERFSAQQFPDLHSELNLSSLELGDSALYFCASSGRVTGELFFGEGSRLTVL.

The chain is built from TRBV20-1 and TRBJ1-5; D gene uncertain. CDR3 size: 12 residues. Germline CDR1 DFQATT, CDR2 SNEGSKA (reference sequence). Trimming took off 5 bases at V and 2 bases at J, with 7 bases between the two ends. CDR3 sequence: CSASDGNQPQHF. The CDR3 DNA follows: TGCAGTGCTTCAGACGGCAATCAGCCCCAGCATTTT.

This clonotype was seen just once. V gene TRBV29-1 combines with J gene TRBJ2-7; D may be TRBD2 (5 bases). This CDR3 spans 12 amino acids. CDR1 is SQVTM and CDR2 is ANQGSEA in the germline V gene. Deletions cut 4 bases from V and 0 bases from J, with 7 bases between. The CDR3 here is CSVVGNSYEQYF. DNA of the CDR3: TGCAGCGTTGTCGGGAACTCCTACGAGCAGTACTTC.

This clonotype has at least ten counts. The gene calls are TRBV12-3 or TRBV12-4 and TRBJ1-6, with D possibly matching TRBD1 (6 bases). Trimming took 1 base from V and 2 from J, leaving 15 bases between them. CDR3 length equals 18 residues. The CDR3 DNA reads TGTGCCAGCAGTTTAGGGGGGGCGGGAAGCACCTATAATTCACCCCTCCACTTT. Its translation: CASSLGGAGSTYNSPLHF.

J is TRBJ2-2 and V is TRBV11-2, with 8 bases matching TRBD1. Germline V gene data show CDR1 as SGHAT and CDR2 as FQNNGV. With 5 bases clipped from V and 6 bases from J, the junction kept 11 bases outside the gene matches. This CDR3 has 16 residues. CDR3 protein: CASSLTMTGVAGELFF. The CDR3 coding sequence is TGTGCCAGCAGCCTAACTATGACAGGGGTGGCCGGGGAGCTGTTTTTT.

CDR3 DNA sequence: TGTGCCACCAGCAGAGATCCCGGCTCACCGGCCTACAATGAGCAGTTCTTC. Protein sequence: CATSRDPGSPAYNEQFF. The rearrangement joins TRBV15 to TRBJ2-1; unclear D gene. Germline-derived CDR1 and CDR2 are LNHNV and YYDKDF (reference sequence). Trimming took 0 bases from V and 2 from J, leaving 14 bases between them. CDR3 length equals 17 residues.

This clonotype was seen ten or more times. The CDR3 region has the DNA TGCGCCAGCAGCTTGGCCGGTATAGCCGGGGAGCTGTTTTTT. It yields the protein CASSLAGIAGELFF. The V gene is TRBV5-1, the J gene TRBJ2-2, with no clear D. The V end was cut by 0 bases, the J end by 6 bases, with 9 bases between. The CDR3 contains 14 residues. From germline, CDR1 is SGHRS and CDR2 YFSETQ.

Many counts were recorded for this clonotype. V and J are TRBV5-1 and TRBJ2-5; 10 bases align to TRBD2. CDR3 size: 17 residues. V was pared by 4 bases and J by 0 bases, with 9 bases of the junction left unmatched. Germline lookup yields CDR1 SGHRS and CDR2 YFSETQ. CDR3 DNA: TGCGCCAGCAGCCCGAAAGGGACTAGCGTGTACCAAGAGACCCAGTACTTC. This sequence encodes CASSPKGTSVYQETQYF. Together with reference TRBV5-1 and TRBJ2-5, the CDR3 gives the full variable domain: KAGVTQTPRYLIKTRGQQVTLSCSPISGHRSVSWYQQTPGQGLQFLFEYFSETQRNKGNFPGRFSGRQFSNSRSEMNVSTLELGDSALYLCASSPKGTSVYQETQYFGPGTRLLVL.

The V call is TRBV9, the J call TRBJ1-2, with 8 bases matching TRBD1. V lost 4 bases and J lost 5; bases outside the gene matches: 10. Germline loops: CDR1 SGDLS, CDR2 YYNGEE. The CDR3 covers 15 residues. CDR3 in DNA: TGTGCCAGCAGCTCAGACACGACAGGGGATTATGGCTACACCTTC. As protein: CASSSDTTGDYGYTF. Looking up the rest from reference TRBV9 and TRBJ1-2 gives the full variable domain: DSGVTQTPKHLITATGQRVTLRCSPRSGDLSVYWYQQSLDQGLQFLIQYYNGEERAKGNILERFSAQQFPDLHSELNLSSLELGDSALYFCASSSDTTGDYGYTFGSGTRLTVV.

This clonotype was seen a handful of times. The gene calls are TRBV2 and TRBJ2-4, with 14 bases that match TRBD2. The germline V gene has CDR1 SNHLY and CDR2 FYNNEI. With 10 bases clipped from V and 2 bases from J, the junction kept 10 bases outside the gene matches. This CDR3 has 17 residues. The CDR3 DNA reads as TGTGCCACTGAGACTAGCGGGGGGGCCGATTCCAAAAACATTCAGTACTTC. Translation: CATETSGGADSKNIQYF. The full variable domain, rest sourced from reference TRBV2 and TRBJ2-4, is EPEVTQTPSHQVTQMGQEVILRCVPISNHLYFYWYRQILGQKVEFLVSFYNNEISEKSEIFDDQFSVERPDGSNFTLKIRSTKLEDSAMYFCATETSGGADSKNIQYFGAGTRLSVL.

This clonotype was found a few times. This chain joins TRBV7-8 and TRBJ2-1; D is undetermined. The CDR3 loop spans 13 amino acids. Germline V gives CDR1 SGHVS, CDR2 FQNEAQ. V lost 4 bases, J lost 5 bases, and 9 bases lay in between. DNA of the CDR3: TGTGCCAGCAGCTGGTACGTGAACAATGAGCAGTTCTTC. Its protein product is CASSWYVNNEQFF.